This T cell receptor beta chain came from a study of T cell responses to AZD1222 COVID-19 vaccine listed by TCRdb under 2021. Looking at the study overall: TCR sequencing covered 230 to 250 trial participants: 200 to 220 given two doses of AZD1222 and around 26 given two doses of MenACWY control vaccine. Trial participants were enrolled by age into 18-55, 56-69 and 70-plus year subgroups, with about 150, 28 and 57 TCR-sequenced participants respectively. Paper-wide results and their limitations: Because no day 14 peak-response samples were available, the repertoires could be characterized only after the peak T cell response. After two AZD1222 doses, both the breadth and the depth of spike-specific TCRs were significantly higher than at day 0 and than in MenACWY recipients. Only a handful of AZD1222 recipients were SARS-CoV-2 seropositive at baseline, limiting conclusions about previously exposed vaccinees. Reportedly, almost half of the unique spike-specific TCRs recognized epitopes lying outside the regions that are mutated in the B.1.351 and B.1.1.7 variants. Participants were mostly white British, with more females than males. The authors suggested clonal diversity may have been underestimated. The 56-69-year group was small, and its depth increase did not reach significance, likely because of low power. The vaccine-associated CD4 TCRs covered the entire spike protein, and the dominant responses fell in regions 160-218 and 743-854.

The time point label here, explained by the study, means: about 28 days (+/-7) after the second vaccine dose. AZD1222 recipients given second doses at about 4 weeks or at about 12 weeks were pooled, since spike-specific TCR depth and breadth were not found to differ between the two schedules. Vaccinee samples came from UK trials COV001 and COV002, including a single-blind randomized controlled phase 2/3 trial of AZD1222 (ChAdOx1 nCoV-19) in healthy adults. Trial participant PBMC samples were collected at day 0 and day 28 after the second dose for TCRbeta chain sequencing. The CDR3 regions of human TCRbeta chains were analyzed by immunosequencing. The published analysis was carried out like this. TCRs in the repertoires were matched against a reference library of SARS-CoV-2-specific TCRs that had been generated with the MIRA antigen-specificity platform. Breadth meant the fraction of unique TCRs that were SARS-CoV-2-associated, whereas depth meant the fraction of total T cells that were SARS-CoV-2-associated. Using the MIRA data, each spike-specific TCR was assigned both to the spike region to which the TCR was reactive and to a CD4 or CD8 class. Log10-transformed breadth and depth values were compared by one-way ANOVA with Sidak's multiple comparisons tests. TCRdb stores this immuneACCESS table with in-frame sequences only. Part of the clones is absent; in the studies checked, under half of the shortfall reflects unresolved V genes, and no reason is known for the rest. That table gives V, J and clone size, and the DNA gave D and trimming. The sample data list roughly 270,000 clones, and around 92% of these were observed just once. 0.55% of the sample belongs to the ten largest clones.

In regard to this clone: Its antigen specificity is not known. Qualities for individual bases were not recorded, and no much larger clone is one base off.

The specimen comprised peripheral blood, sampled 28 days after the second AZD1222 dose. The source of this sequence is an adult who received the AZD1222 COVID-19 vaccine.

The DNA is TGTGCCAGTAGTAGGACGGGCGCCTACGAGCAGTACTTC. It translates as CASSRTGAYEQYF. In this chain, TRBV19 is recombined with TRBJ2-7; the D gene lacks a confident call. The germline V gene (reference sequence) gives CDR1 as LNHDA and CDR2 as SQIVND. The V end loses 4 bases and the J end loses 2 bases, and a stretch of 9 bases separates them. The CDR3 holds 13 amino acids from the cysteine to the phenylalanine. Here the CDR3 DNA is all that survives: 39 bases in frame from base 1.